What follows are 31 T cell receptor beta chains derived from one specimen sequenced in a study of CD4 T cells in relation to SARS-CoV-2 and coronaviruses (dated by TCRdb to the early 2020s). These TCRs are of unknown antigen specificity. Library method: the immunoSEQ multiplex PCR assay. TCRdb stores this immuneACCESS table with in-frame sequences only. Part of the clones is absent; in the studies checked, under half of the shortfall reflects unresolved V genes, and no reason is known for the rest. This sample gives tens of thousands of clones in total; approximately 80% of them show up just once. The leading ten clones occupy 1% to 1.5% of the sample. Sequenced material: naive CD4+ T cells from PBMCs, cultured in vitro. The cell subset or site label of this sample denotes: naive CD4+ T cells isolated by negative enrichment. The receptor set was obtained from an adult with COVID-19.

This clone turned up a few times. This chain's CDR3 is CASSFRAVNEQFF. The CDR3 DNA sequence: TGCGCCAGCAGCTTCCGGGCCGTCAATGAGCAGTTCTTC. J is TRBJ2-1 and V is TRBV5-1; D is ambiguous. The CDR3 consists of 13 residues. Germline V gives CDR1 SGHRS, CDR2 YFSETQ. Trimming removed 2 bases at V and 6 bases at J, with 9 bases between.

The rearrangement joins TRBV9 to TRBJ2-2, with D unclear. CDR3 length equals 13 residues. Deletions cut 1 base from V and 7 bases from J, with 8 bases between. The germline gives CDR1 SGDLS, CDR2 YYNGEE. CDR3 loop: CASSVTADGELFF. The CDR3 DNA follows: TGTGCCAGCAGCGTAACGGCGGACGGGGAGCTGTTTTTT. Full variable domain (rest looked up from reference TRBV9 and TRBJ2-2): DSGVTQTPKHLITATGQRVTLRCSPRSGDLSVYWYQQSLDQGLQFLIQYYNGEERAKGNILERFSAQQFPDLHSELNLSSLELGDSALYFCASSVTADGELFFGEGSRLTVL.

This rearrangement joins TRBV28 to TRBJ2-3, with 7 nucleotides matching TRBD2. Losses at the gene ends were 8 bases for V and 5 bases for J; bases not matched to a gene: 10. The CDR3 spans 14 residues. CDR1 is MDHEN and CDR2 is SYDVKM in the germline V gene. CDR3 DNA: TGTGCCAGCGGACCGGGCGGGAGTTTAGATACGCAGTATTTT. It is translated as CASGPGGSLDTQYF.

Only a few counts were recorded for this clone. This chain joins TRBV9 and TRBJ1-2; D not certain. The CDR3 covers 13 residues. Trimming took off 0 bases at V and 2 bases at J, with 5 bases between the two ends. Germline V CDR1 and CDR2: SGDLS, YYNGEE. The CDR3 here is CASSVVQNYGYTF. The CDR3 nucleotides read TGTGCCAGCAGCGTAGTACAGAACTATGGCTACACCTTC.

The V call is TRBV10-2, the J call TRBJ2-7; D is unclear. The CDR3 sequence is 11 residues long. The germline V gene encodes CDR1 WSHSY and CDR2 SAAADI. V lost 6 bases and J lost 3, with 6 bases in between. The CDR3 nucleotides read TGCGCCAGCAGCCGAAGCTACGAGCAGTACTTC. Protein sequence: CASSRSYEQYF.

V and J are TRBV7-9 and TRBJ2-1; 11 nucleotides line up with TRBD2. V lost 6 bases and J lost 9; bases outside the gene matches: 13. CDR3 length: 16 amino acids. CDR1 and CDR2 (germline): SEHNR, FQNEAQ (reference sequence). The CDR3: CASRTTTSGSFGEQFF. The CDR3 nucleotides are TGTGCCAGCAGAACTACTACTAGCGGGAGTTTTGGTGAGCAGTTCTTC. Combining the CDR3 with reference TRBV7-9 and TRBJ2-1 gives the whole variable domain DTGVSQNPRHKITKRGQNVTFRCDPISEHNRLYWYRQTLGQGPEFLTYFQNEAQLEKSRLLSDRFSAERPKGSFSTLEIQRTEQGDSAMYLCASRTTTSGSFGEQFFGPGTRLTVL.

This chain uses TRBV5-1 with TRBJ1-3; 7 bases are shared with TRBD1. V was clipped by 4 bases and J by 2 bases; unmatched bases: 6. This CDR3 contains 15 residues. CDR1 and CDR2 (germline): SGHRS, YFSETQ. The CDR3 nucleotides are TGCGCCAGCAGCCCCTCCGGGACAGCTGGAAACACCATATATTTT. Its translation is CASSPSGTAGNTIYF. Variable domain in full (rest from reference TRBV5-1 and TRBJ1-3): KAGVTQTPRYLIKTRGQQVTLSCSPISGHRSVSWYQQTPGQGLQFLFEYFSETQRNKGNFPGRFSGRQFSNSRSEMNVSTLELGDSALYLCASSPSGTAGNTIYFGEGSWLTVV.

This clone was recorded a few times. This chain links TRBV7-9 with TRBJ2-5; tentatively, D is TRBD2 (6 bases). This CDR3 is 12 amino acids long. V was pared by 6 bases and J by 5 bases, with 10 bases between. CDR1 is SEHNR, CDR2 FQNEAQ, per germline (reference sequence). This CDR3 reads CASRRGGETQYF. The CDR3 nucleotides read TGTGCCAGCAGGCGTGGAGGGGAGACCCAGTACTTC.

The chain carries TRBV2 and TRBJ2-7; D gene ambiguous. Germline V CDR1 and CDR2: SNHLY, FYNNEI. The CDR3 is 15 amino acids. V was clipped by 5 bases and J by 3 bases, with 17 bases between them. CDR3 sequence: CASSTRAFSFYEQYF. The CDR3 DNA is TGTGCCAGCAGTACCCGGGCCTTTTCGTTCTACGAGCAGTACTTC.

The chain is built from TRBV6-5 and TRBJ2-1, with D unclear. The ends were cut back, 5 bases at V and 3 bases at J, with 14 bases in the middle. Germline CDR1 and CDR2: MNHEY and SVGAGI. The CDR3 spans 15 residues. The CDR3 is CASSPIGLYYNEQFF. In DNA form, the CDR3 reads TGTGCCAGCAGTCCAATTGGGCTCTACTACAATGAGCAGTTCTTC.

This chain links TRBV18 with TRBJ1-5, with 7 bases aligning to TRBD1. The CDR3 loop spans 14 amino acids. Trimming took 6 bases from V and 0 from J; bases not matched to a gene: 2. Germline CDR1 KGHSH, CDR2 LQKENI. The CDR3 nucleotides read TGTGCCAGCTCCCGGGACAGTAGCAATCAGCCCCAGCATTTT. Residues: CASSRDSSNQPQHF.

This clone was seen more than once but under ten times. CDR3 sequence reads: CASSRQGAYGYTF. The CDR3 DNA follows: TGTGCCAGCAGTCGACAGGGGGCATATGGCTACACCTTC. This chain links TRBV6-5 with TRBJ1-2, with TRBD1 matching 10 bases. Germline trimming cut 5 bases from V and 5 bases from J; bases unmatched to any gene: 2. CDR3 length: 13 residues. Germline V gene data show CDR1 as MNHEY and CDR2 as SVGAGI.

The rearrangement links TRBV5-6 to TRBJ2-3; TRBD2 matches at 12 bases. V shed 5 bases, J shed 4 bases, and the junction held 5 bases outside the gene matches. The germline V gene has CDR1 SGHDT and CDR2 YYEEEE. The CDR3 sequence is 15 residues long. The CDR3 coding sequence is TGTGCCAGCAGAAGACTAGCGGGAGCATCAGATACGCAGTATTTT. Its protein is CASRRLAGASDTQYF.

The chain recombines TRBV28 with TRBJ2-7; the D gene could be TRBD1 or TRBD2 (5 bases each). The CDR3 is 17 amino acids. Trimming took 2 bases from V and 0 from J, leaving 17 bases between them. Germline V gene sequence: CDR1 MDHEN, CDR2 SYDVKM. This CDR3 reads CASSLRRGGHTSYEQYF. For the CDR3, the DNA is TGTGCCAGCAGTTTAAGGAGAGGAGGACATACCTCCTACGAGCAGTACTTC.

This chain joins TRBV10-3 and TRBJ2-3; TRBD2 matches at 7 bases. CDR3 length: 15 amino acids. The germline V gene encodes CDR1 ENHRY and CDR2 SYGVKD. V lost 6 bases and J lost 2; bases outside the gene matches: 8. The CDR3 nucleotides are TGTGCCATCAGGGGGACGGGGGGACCCACAGATACGCAGTATTTT. It encodes CAIRGTGGPTDTQYF.

V is TRBV7-3 and J is TRBJ2-5; 7 bases are a match to TRBD1. This CDR3 has 13 amino acids. Germline loops: CDR1 SGHTA, CDR2 FQGTGA. J gave up 5 bases and V 3 bases, and 3 bases lay outside the gene matches. The CDR3 DNA sequence: TGTGCCAGCAGCTTTGTACAGGGGGAGACCCAGTACTTC. Its protein is CASSFVQGETQYF.

This chain uses TRBV18 with TRBJ2-2; 8 bases line up with TRBD2. This CDR3 is 16 amino acids long. The germline CDR1 and CDR2 sequences are KGHSH and LQKENI. V lost 6 bases, J lost 7 bases, and 13 bases stayed unmatched. The CDR3 loop reads CASSPGVSGKFGELFF. The CDR3, as DNA: TGTGCCAGCTCCCCGGGAGTTAGCGGGAAATTCGGGGAGCTGTTTTTT.

V and J are TRBV19 and TRBJ1-2, with D uncertain. Germline CDR1 and CDR2: LNHDA and SQIVND (reference sequence). V lost 5 bases to trimming and J lost 7 bases, with 11 bases between them. This CDR3 spans 12 amino acids. CDR3 protein: CASSVLGSGYTF. CDR3 DNA sequence: TGTGCCAGTAGTGTCCTAGGGAGTGGCTACACCTTC.

The chain has TRBV19 and TRBJ1-2, with TRBD1 as a possible D gene (5 bases). The germline V gene has CDR1 LNHDA and CDR2 SQIVND (reference sequence). The CDR3 extends over 13 amino acids. Trimming shortened V by 7 bases and J by 6 bases, and 15 bases separated the two germline ends. DNA of the CDR3: TGTGCCAGTATAGGATCCGGGGCAAATGGCTACACCTTC. This sequence encodes CASIGSGANGYTF.

V usage is TRBV19 and J usage is TRBJ2-1; 14 nucleotides match TRBD2. V trimming: 6 bases; J trimming: 0 bases; junction bases outside the gene matches: 13. CDR1 and CDR2 (germline): LNHDA, SQIVND (reference sequence). The CDR3 has 20 amino acids. CDR3 protein: CASSLRGLAGVSFSYNEQFF. CDR3 in DNA: TGTGCCAGTAGCTTGAGGGGACTAGCGGGAGTGTCCTTCTCCTACAATGAGCAGTTCTTC.

V gene TRBV5-1 combines with J gene TRBJ2-7; D unclear. Germline values: CDR1 SGHRS, CDR2 YFSETQ. CDR3 size: 15 residues. The germline V and J ends were trimmed by 0 bases and 2 bases, with 12 bases remaining between them. The CDR3 region is CASSLAGPKTYEQYF. CDR3 coding DNA: TGCGCCAGCAGCTTGGCCGGGCCCAAAACCTACGAGCAGTACTTC. The full variable domain, rest sourced from reference TRBV5-1 and TRBJ2-7, is KAGVTQTPRYLIKTRGQQVTLSCSPISGHRSVSWYQQTPGQGLQFLFEYFSETQRNKGNFPGRFSGRQFSNSRSEMNVSTLELGDSALYLCASSLAGPKTYEQYFGPGTRLTVT.

The V call is TRBV28, the J call TRBJ2-5, with D possibly being TRBD1 (5 bases). This CDR3 contains 13 residues. Trimming pared 8 bases from V and 0 bases from J, leaving 10 bases between. CDR1 MDHEN and CDR2 SYDVKM come from the germline V gene. CDR3 residues: CASDSQDQETQYF. The CDR3 DNA sequence: TGTGCCAGCGACTCACAGGACCAAGAGACCCAGTACTTC. Based on the CDR3 plus reference TRBV28 and TRBJ2-5, the full variable domain is DVKVTQSSRYLVKRTGEKVFLECVQDMDHENMFWYRQDPGLGLRLIYFSYDVKMKEKGDIPEGYSVSREKKERFSLILESASTNQTSMYLCASDSQDQETQYFGPGTRLLVL.

The chain is built from TRBV9 and TRBJ2-5; D is ambiguous. V shed 0 bases and J shed 1 base, with 16 bases lying between them. The CDR3 loop spans 17 amino acids. CDR1 is SGDLS, CDR2 YYNGEE, per germline. CDR3 sequence reads: CASSVALGSFSQETQYF. As DNA, the CDR3 is TGTGCCAGCAGCGTAGCGCTCGGTAGCTTTTCCCAAGAGACCCAGTACTTC.

The chain uses TRBV28 and TRBJ1-5; D is ambiguous. V was trimmed by 2 bases and J by 7 bases, leaving 9 bases between them. CDR3 size: 13 residues. CDR1 and CDR2 from the germline V gene are MDHEN and SYDVKM. This CDR3 is CASSLEMRQPQHF. CDR3 nucleotides: TGTGCCAGCAGTTTAGAAATGCGACAGCCCCAGCATTTT.

This clone was counted a few times. In DNA, the CDR3 is TGTGCCAGCAGCCCTCTGCCGGGACTAGCGGGGGCCTCCTACAATGAGCAGTTCTTC. Residues: CASSPLPGLAGASYNEQFF. The rearrangement uses TRBV6-2 or TRBV6-3 and TRBJ2-1, with 14 bases aligning to TRBD2. The CDR3 is made up of 19 amino acids. Germline CDR1 MNHEY, CDR2 SVGEGT. With 6 bases clipped from V and 0 bases from J, the junction kept 10 bases outside the gene matches.

This chain connects TRBV2 to TRBJ2-5; the match to TRBD1 covers 8 bases. V lost 4 bases and J lost 4; bases outside the gene matches: 5. The CDR3 has 14 amino acids. The germline gives CDR1 SNHLY, CDR2 FYNNEI. The CDR3 DNA reads TGTGCCAGCAGTGGGCAGGGGGCGAGAGAGACCCAGTACTTC. It specifies CASSGQGARETQYF.

The rearrangement uses TRBV7-2 and TRBJ1-1; weak D call: TRBD1 (6 bases). Germline V gene data show CDR1 as SGHTA and CDR2 as FQGNSA. The CDR3 sequence is 13 residues long. V was shortened by 5 bases and J by 5 bases, with 12 bases between the two germline ends. The CDR3 region is CASSPTGRTEAFF. CDR3 sequence (DNA): TGTGCCAGCAGCCCTACAGGGAGAACTGAAGCTTTCTTT. Supplemented by reference TRBV7-2 and TRBJ1-1, the full variable domain reads GAGVSQSPSNKVTEKGKDVELRCDPISGHTALYWYRQSLGQGLEFLIYFQGNSAPDKSGLPSDRFSAERTGGSVSTLTIQRTQQEDSAVYLCASSPTGRTEAFFGQGTRLTVV.

The rearrangement links TRBV5-1 to TRBJ1-6, with TRBD1 as a possible D gene (5 bases). This CDR3 contains 15 residues. The germline CDR1 and CDR2 sequences are SGHRS and YFSETQ. Trimming removed 0 bases from V and 7 bases from J, with 11 bases in between. The CDR3 is CASSLGDGPNSPLHF. DNA for the CDR3: TGCGCCAGCAGCTTGGGGGACGGGCCGAATTCACCCCTCCACTTT.

This clone was counted a few times. The rearrangement links TRBV4-1 to TRBJ2-3, with 7 bases lining up with TRBD2. CDR1 MGHRA and CDR2 YSYEKL come from the germline V gene. V dropped 1 base and J dropped 1; count of bases not matched to a gene: 8. The CDR3 is 17 amino acids. The CDR3 DNA sequence: TGCGCCAGCAGCCAAGGGCGTCAAGCGGGACGCACAGATACGCAGTATTTT. Translated: CASSQGRQAGRTDTQYF.

V usage is TRBV24-1 and J usage is TRBJ2-3, with D tentatively TRBD2 (5 bases). This CDR3 has 15 amino acids. V gave up 2 bases and J gave up 2 bases, with 10 bases separating them. Germline CDR1 and CDR2: KGHDR and SFDVKD. CDR3 sequence reads: CATSDSARDTDTQYF. CDR3 in DNA: TGTGCCACCAGTGATTCAGCCCGGGACACAGATACGCAGTATTTT.

In its sample, this clone is medium-sized. This CDR3 is CASRVRGPRYNEQFF. CDR3 nucleotides: TGTGCAAGTCGCGTTCGTGGGCCGCGTTACAATGAGCAGTTCTTC. This sequence joins TRBV12-2 and TRBJ2-1; the table assigns TRBD1, which was not confirmed against the DNA. TRBV12-2 is assigned pseudogene status. This CDR3 is 15 amino acids long.